Below are 24 T cell receptor beta chains sequenced from a single sample in a study of T cells in Graves' hyperthyroidism and ophthalmopathy. Amplified TCR beta CDR3 regions came from RNA transcripts. Carried out on the TCR CDR3, a first-round RT-PCR used the HTBI primer set. TCRdb independently ran MiXCR on the multiplex PCR reads; one entry per CDR3 protein. Of more than 500,000 distinct CDR3 sequences listed, over 12% are singletons. Input material: blood. The receptors were gathered from a woman aged 40 to 50 with Graves' ophthalmopathy.

This clonotype has at least ten counts. The V and J genes are TRBV4-3 and TRBJ2-5; D unclear. The CDR3 runs 14 residues. The V and J ends lost 7 bases and 0 bases respectively, with 12 bases between them. In germline, CDR1 is LGHNA, CDR2 YSLEER. The CDR3 bases are TGCGCCAGCACGACCGACCTATACCAAGAGACCCAGTACTTC. It specifies CASTTDLYQETQYF.

The chain couples TRBV19 to TRBJ2-4; TRBD2 matches at 10 bases. Germline V gene lookup returns CDR1 LNHDA and CDR2 SQIVND (reference sequence). V gave up 3 bases and J gave up 3 bases; unmatched junction bases: 8. The CDR3 consists of 17 residues. Here the CDR3 reads CASSIEGLAGVKNIQYF. The CDR3 DNA reads TGTGCCAGTAGTATCGAGGGCCTAGCGGGAGTCAAAAACATTCAGTACTTC.

This clonotype was counted once. This chain joins TRBV30 and TRBJ1-2; 8 nucleotides align to TRBD1. Germline assignment: CDR1 GTSNPN and CDR2 SVGIG (reference sequence). The V gene end was trimmed by 2 bases and the J gene end by 4 bases; junction bases not matched to a gene: 3. The CDR3 sequence is 13 residues long. CDR3 protein: CAWSTTGGYGYTF. The CDR3, as DNA: TGTGCCTGGAGTACCACAGGGGGCTATGGCTACACCTTC.

This clonotype was seen many times. The chain couples TRBV9 to TRBJ2-7, with 8 bases matching TRBD1. After removal of 0 bases from V and 1 base from J, the junction contained 3 bases not matched to a gene. The CDR3 has 15 residues. In germline, CDR1 is SGDLS, CDR2 YYNGEE. The CDR3 protein is CASSVGQGLSYEQYF. CDR3 DNA: TGTGCCAGCAGCGTAGGACAGGGGCTATCCTACGAGCAGTACTTC.

This clonotype was detected many times. V usage is TRBV12-3 or TRBV12-4 and J usage is TRBJ2-5, with D possibly matching TRBD2 (6 bases). Trimming took 4 bases from V and 3 from J, leaving 15 bases between them. The CDR3 has 15 amino acids. In nucleotides, the CDR3 is TGTGCCAGCAGTTCCCTTTGGCCGGGGGAAGAGACCCAGTACTTC. This codes for CASSSLWPGEETQYF.

There are many counts of this clonotype. The V and J genes are TRBV28 and TRBJ2-6; 11 bases fit TRBD1. This CDR3 contains 16 residues. J lost 2 bases, V lost 8 bases, and 5 bases had no gene match. The germline CDR1 and CDR2 sequences are MDHEN and SYDVKM. The CDR3 region is CASADRGRAGANVLTF. The CDR3 DNA is TGTGCCAGCGCGGACAGGGGGCGGGCTGGGGCCAACGTCCTGACTTTC.

This clonotype was seen many times. The CDR3 nucleotides read TGTGCCAGCAGTTACTCGAACGGGGGGAGGGATTACGAGCAGTACTTC. It encodes CASSYSNGGRDYEQYF. The chain joins TRBV6-5 to TRBJ2-7; 7 bases are a match to TRBD2. The CDR3 runs 16 residues. After removal of 0 bases from V and 4 bases from J, the junction contained 9 bases not matched to a gene. In germline, CDR1 is MNHEY, CDR2 SVGAGI.

This clonotype was picked up many times. This chain connects TRBV24-1 to TRBJ2-5; no clear D gene. The germline CDR1 and CDR2 sequences are KGHDR and SFDVKD. The CDR3 extends over 12 amino acids. Trimming cost V 3 bases and J 4 bases, with 5 bases left between them. CDR3 in DNA: TGTGCCACCAGTGATGCCTCAGAGACCCAGTACTTC. Translation: CATSDASETQYF.

This clonotype has just a few counts. This chain joins TRBV28 and TRBJ2-4, with 7 positions matching TRBD2. Unmatched junction bases numbered 1, after V lost 4 bases and J lost 7 bases. Germline CDR1 and CDR2: MDHEN and SYDVKM. This CDR3 has 12 amino acids. CDR3 region: CASSWGGNIQYF. CDR3 in DNA: TGTGCCAGCAGTTGGGGGGGTAACATTCAGTACTTC.

A single count supports this clonotype. The V call is TRBV14, the J call TRBJ1-2; D is perhaps TRBD1 (5 bases). The CDR3 is 13 amino acids. Trimming left V 4 bases short and J 4 bases short, with 10 bases between. CDR1 and CDR2 from the germline V gene are SGHDN and FVKESK. In nucleotides, the CDR3 is TGTGCCAGCAGCCCGACAGTACCCTATGGCTACACCTTC. Residues: CASSPTVPYGYTF.

This clonotype was detected many times. J is TRBJ1-2 and V is TRBV24-1; weak D call: TRBD1 (5 bases). CDR3 length: 14 amino acids. Trimming removed 3 bases from V and 7 bases from J, with 14 bases in between. Germline CDR1 reads KGHDR; CDR2 reads SFDVKD. Here the CDR3 reads CATSDSGGGAGYTF. CDR3 in DNA: TGTGCCACCAGTGATAGCGGCGGGGGAGCTGGCTACACCTTC.

As DNA, the CDR3 is TGTGCCAGCAGTGAACAGCCTTCCGGGGAGCTGTTTTTT. Amino acids: CASSEQPSGELFF. The chain has TRBV6-4 and TRBJ2-2, with no clear D. CDR1 MRHNA and CDR2 SNTAGT come from the germline V gene. Trimming took 3 bases from V and 6 from J, leaving 8 bases between them. The length of the CDR3 is 13 residues.

The table lists this clonotype with many counts. This sequence joins TRBV12-3 or TRBV12-4 and TRBJ1-2; the D is unclear. Trimming took off 3 bases at V and 1 base at J, with 6 bases between the two ends. The CDR3 runs 13 residues. As DNA, the CDR3 is TGTGCCAGCAGTTTTGAGGGTAACTATGGCTACACCTTC. Translating it yields CASSFEGNYGYTF.

V gene TRBV11-2 combines with J gene TRBJ1-2; D might be TRBD1 (5 bases). The V end was cut by 1 base, the J end by 10 bases, with 16 bases between. This CDR3 is built from 14 residues. Germline V gene lookup returns CDR1 SGHAT and CDR2 FQNNGV. The CDR3, as DNA: TGTGCCAGCAGCTTAGCTGTCGGTGGGGGGGACTACACCTTC. Translation gives CASSLAVGGGDYTF.

This clonotype was detected ten times or more. The CDR3: CASSSLRDSPGTAQYF. Written as DNA, the CDR3 is TGTGCCAGCAGCTCGTTGCGGGACAGTCCCGGTACGGCCCAGTACTTC. The chain is built from TRBV7-9 and TRBJ2-5; D might be TRBD1 (7 bases). With 4 bases removed from V and 9 bases from J, the gap between germline ends came to 24 bases. Germline V CDR1 and CDR2: SEHNR, FQNEAQ (reference sequence). The CDR3 has 16 residues.

There are many counts of this clonotype. The chain links TRBV28 to TRBJ1-2, with D possibly being TRBD1 (5 bases). V lost 3 bases to trimming and J lost 2 bases, with 13 bases between them. The CDR3 contains 15 residues. Looked up from germline, CDR1 is MDHEN and CDR2 is SYDVKM. CDR3 DNA sequence: TGTGCCAGCAGTTTTTGGGCCAGACAGAACTATGGCTACACCTTC. Its protein product is CASSFWARQNYGYTF.

This chain links TRBV19 with TRBJ2-7, with D tentatively TRBD1 (6 bases). Germline CDR1 LNHDA, CDR2 SQIVND (reference sequence). The CDR3 runs to 14 residues. Trimming left V 5 bases short and J 2 bases short, with 13 bases between. CDR3 loop: CASSSAGTTYEQYF. The CDR3 coding sequence is TGTGCCAGTAGTTCAGCCGGGACAACCTACGAGCAGTACTTC.

There are a few counts of this clonotype. V usage is TRBV18 and J usage is TRBJ2-2, with D unresolved. V lost 5 bases and J lost 5, with 12 bases in between. The CDR3 length is 14 residues. Germline V lookup: CDR1 KGHSH, CDR2 LQKENI. Written as DNA, the CDR3 is TGTGCCAGCTCAAGCCAGGACGTGACCGGGGAGCTGTTTTTT. This translates into CASSSQDVTGELFF.

The chain is built from TRBV20-1 and TRBJ1-1; weak D call: TRBD1 (5 bases). The CDR3 is made up of 11 amino acids. CDR1 DFQATT and CDR2 SNEGSKA come from the germline V gene (reference sequence). CDR3 region: CSTGRGTEAFF. In nucleotides, the CDR3 is TGCAGCACCGGGCGGGGGACTGAAGCTTTCTTT.

On this clonotype: An end of the junction differs from the germline gene, which may be a read error. This rearrangement joins TRBV2 to TRBJ2-3; D gene unclear. The CDR3 totals 13 residues. Germline V gene lookup returns CDR1 SNHLY and CDR2 FYNNEI. Here the CDR3 reads CASASQQQDRQYF. The CDR3 bases are TGTGCCAGCGCAAGTCAGCAACAAGATAGGCAGTATTTT.

With regard to this clonotype: Just one base apart from a much larger clone, this may be a read error. The chain carries TRBV6-2 or TRBV6-3 and TRBJ2-5, with D uncertain. This CDR3 contains 15 residues. Germline V gene lookup returns CDR1 MNHEY and CDR2 SVGEGT. The CDR3 nucleotides are TGTGCCTGCAGTTCGCGACGACTTAGGGTTGAGACCCAGTACTTC. Translating gives CACSSRRLRVETQYF.

The rearrangement joins TRBV27 to TRBJ1-1; 8 positions agree with TRBD1. Per the germline V gene, CDR1 is MNHEY and CDR2 is SMNVEV (reference sequence). The CDR3 contains 14 residues. With 4 bases clipped from V and 6 bases from J, the junction kept 7 bases outside the gene matches. The CDR3 region is CASSSNRGVAEAFF. Here the CDR3 DNA reads TGTGCCAGCAGTTCCAACAGGGGGGTGGCTGAAGCTTTCTTT.

Notes on this clonotype: Given a much more abundant clone one base away, this may be a read error. V gene TRBV20-1 combines with J gene TRBJ1-5; D is ambiguous. The CDR3 is made up of 13 amino acids. The V end lost 2 bases, the J end lost 2 bases, and 7 bases lay between the germline ends. From germline, CDR1 is DFQATT and CDR2 SNEGSKA (reference sequence). The CDR3 bases are TGCAGTGCTAGACCCGGGGGCAATCAGCCCCAGCATTTT. The encoded protein is CSARPGGNQPQHF.

This clonotype was found many times. The chain has TRBV12-3 or TRBV12-4 and TRBJ2-7; TRBD1 agrees at 10 bases. Trimming removed 6 bases from V and 6 bases from J; junction bases left unmatched: 5. The CDR3 is made up of 13 amino acids. CDR3 bases: TGTGCCAGCAGAAATGGGGACAGGGGCGAGCAGTACTTC. Protein: CASRNGDRGEQYF.